This passage covers 9 T cell receptor beta chains from one sample sequenced in a study of blood T cells in healthy people across ages (dated by TCRdb to 2014 to 2015). To prepare the library, 5' RACE was applied. Sequencing relied on an Illumina HiSeq 2500. A second roughly 7 to 12 cycle PCR used a sample-barcoded 5' primer and a J-beta primer mix. Using fastp at Q25 and MiXCR, TCRdb reprocessed the public reads and kept productive beta chains. Identical CDR3 proteins give one entry, which carries the most common genes and DNA. The sample records about 1.4 million distinct CDR3 sequences, 55% to 75% of which are singletons. The ten biggest clones cover 6.5% to 8% of the sample. The specimen was blood. The receptors originated from a man aged 18-30 years in good health.

Turning to this clonotype: Sequence at one end of the junction differs from germline and may be a read error. J is TRBJ2-3 and V is TRBV27; D is unclear. This CDR3 comprises 16 residues. Germline V gene sequence: CDR1 MNHEY, CDR2 SMNVEV (reference sequence). The CDR3 here is CASSFEANRHTDMQYF. For the CDR3, the DNA is TGTGCCAGCAGTTTCGAGGCCAACAGACACACAGATATGCAGTATTTT.

The V gene is TRBV3-1, the J gene TRBJ2-5; 9 nucleotides match TRBD1. The trim removed 3 bases at V and 1 base at J, leaving 9 bases unmatched. There are 17 residues in the CDR3. Germline loops: CDR1 LGHDT, CDR2 YNNKEL (reference sequence). CDR3 DNA: TGTGCCAGCAGCCACATCCGGGACAGGGCGGGCCAAGAGACCCAGTACTTC. It specifies CASSHIRDRAGQETQYF.

This clonotype has more than one count but fewer than ten. This chain connects TRBV7-9 to TRBJ2-3; 10 positions match TRBD2. Germline values: CDR1 SEHNR, CDR2 FQNEAQ (reference sequence). This CDR3 region has 16 residues. J lost 2 bases, V lost 5 bases, and 7 bases had no gene match. CDR3 nucleotide sequence: TGTGCCAGCAGCCTCCTAGCGGGGGTTACCACAGATACGCAGTATTTT. Protein sequence: CASSLLAGVTTDTQYF.

The chain joins TRBV6-1 to TRBJ1-1; weak D call: TRBD1 (5 bases). V was pared by 2 bases and J by 4 bases, with 14 bases between. The CDR3 spans 15 residues. The germline V gene encodes CDR1 MNHNS and CDR2 SASEGT. The CDR3 sequence: CASSEWGRLSTEAFF. As DNA, the CDR3 is TGTGCCAGCAGTGAATGGGGCAGGTTAAGCACTGAAGCTTTCTTT.

The rearrangement joins TRBV6-1 to TRBJ2-6, with 7 bases identical to TRBD1. The ends lost 8 bases at V and 1 base at J; junction bases unmatched: 11. The CDR3 is 17 residues long. Germline V CDR1 and CDR2: MNHNS, SASEGT. CDR3: CASCLGQAPSGANVLTF. CDR3 sequence (DNA): TGTGCCAGCTGCCTCGGACAGGCACCATCTGGGGCCAACGTCCTGACTTTC.

V usage is TRBV20-1 and J usage is TRBJ2-6; 9 bases align to TRBD2. J gave up 0 bases and V 3 bases, and 3 bases lay outside the gene matches. The length of the CDR3 is 16 residues. Germline assignment: CDR1 DFQATT and CDR2 SNEGSKA (reference sequence). CDR3 sequence (DNA): TGCAGTGCTAGTGCGGGAGGGAACTCTGGGGCCAACGTCCTGACTTTC. The encoded protein is CSASAGGNSGANVLTF.

This clonotype was counted only a few times. This chain links TRBV7-9 with TRBJ2-7, with 11 bases identical to TRBD2. Per the germline V gene, CDR1 is SEHNR and CDR2 is FQNEAQ (reference sequence). J gave up 4 bases and V 6 bases, and 8 bases lay outside the gene matches. The CDR3 has 15 amino acids. For the CDR3, the DNA is TGTGCCAGCAGGCCTGGACTAGCGGGTGGGTACGAGCAGTACTTC. This codes for CASRPGLAGGYEQYF.

There are a few counts of this clonotype. The chain recombines TRBV29-1 with TRBJ2-7; D is uncertain. The J call is in doubt because the DNA end fits TRBJ2-5 better. This CDR3 comprises 12 residues. CDR1 is SQVTM, CDR2 ANQGSEA, per germline. CDR3 DNA sequence: TGCAGCGTTGAGAAGTTCGGGGAGACCCAGTACTTC. Its translation: CSVEKFGETQYF.

This clonotype has just a few counts. This chain connects TRBV9 to TRBJ2-3, with TRBD1 matching over 7 bases. CDR1 SGDLS and CDR2 YYNGEE come from the germline V gene. CDR3 size: 14 residues. V shed 4 bases and J 5 bases; nucleotides not matched to a gene: 7. CDR3: CASSPRQGGDTQYF. CDR3 DNA: TGTGCCAGCAGCCCCCGACAGGGCGGAGATACGCAGTATTTT.